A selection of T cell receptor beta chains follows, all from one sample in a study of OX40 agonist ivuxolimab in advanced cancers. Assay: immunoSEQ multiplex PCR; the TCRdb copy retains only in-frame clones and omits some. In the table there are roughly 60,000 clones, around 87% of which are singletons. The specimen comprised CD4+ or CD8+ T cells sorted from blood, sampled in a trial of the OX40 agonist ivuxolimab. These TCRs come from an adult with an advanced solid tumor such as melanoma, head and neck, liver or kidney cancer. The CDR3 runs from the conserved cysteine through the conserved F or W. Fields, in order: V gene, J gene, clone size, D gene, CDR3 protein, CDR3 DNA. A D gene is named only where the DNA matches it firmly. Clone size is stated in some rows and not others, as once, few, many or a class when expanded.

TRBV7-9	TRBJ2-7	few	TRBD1	CASSLPTGGFGEQYF	TGTGCCAGCAGCTTACCGACAGGGGGATTTGGCGAGCAGTACTTC
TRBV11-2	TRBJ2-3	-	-	CASSLHIVRATDTQYF	TGTGCCAGCAGCCTCCATATAGTTCGGGCCACAGATACGCAGTATTTT
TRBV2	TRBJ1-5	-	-	CASSESSARNQPQHF	TGTGCCAGCAGTGAATCCTCGGCGCGGAATCAGCCCCAGCATTTT
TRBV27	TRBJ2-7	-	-	CASSDYPRNEQYF	TGTGCCAGCAGTGACTATCCTAGAAACGAGCAGTACTTC
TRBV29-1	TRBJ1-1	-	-	CSVEDRGQFEAFF	TGCAGCGTTGAAGATCGTGGGCAGTTTGAAGCTTTCTTT
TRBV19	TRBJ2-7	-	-	CASSIAGFNEQYF	TGTGCCAGTAGTATAGCGGGGTTCAACGAGCAGTACTTC
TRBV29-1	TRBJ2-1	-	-	CSVETLGAYEQFF	TGCAGCGTTGAAACCCTAGGAGCGTATGAGCAGTTCTTC
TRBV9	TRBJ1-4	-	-	CASSSQQGTNEKLFF	TGTGCCAGCAGCTCCCAACAGGGAACTAATGAAAAACTGTTTTTT
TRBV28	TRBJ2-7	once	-	CASSFEGESNYEQYF	TGTGCCAGCAGTTTTGAAGGGGAGTCCAACTACGAGCAGTACTTC
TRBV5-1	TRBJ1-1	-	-	CASWGGTEAFF	TGCGCCAGCTGGGGGGGCACTGAAGCTTTCTTT
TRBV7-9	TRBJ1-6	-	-	CASSLAESSYNSPLHF	TGTGCCAGCAGCTTAGCTGAGAGCTCCTATAATTCACCCCTCCACTTT
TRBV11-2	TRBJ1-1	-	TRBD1	CASSSGQGWTEAFF	TGTGCCAGCAGCTCGGGACAGGGGTGGACTGAAGCTTTCTTT
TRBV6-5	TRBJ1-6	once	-	CASRYRLSYNSPLHF	TGTGCCAGCAGATATCGGTTGTCCTATAATTCACCCCTCCACTTT
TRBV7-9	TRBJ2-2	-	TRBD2	CASRGGTSRELFF	TGTGCCAGCAGGGGAGGGACTAGCCGGGAGCTGTTTTTT